The 22 T cell receptor beta chains reported below all come from one sample, sequenced in a study of cytomegalovirus exposure and HLA in healthy donors. In the PCR, 60 Vbeta and 13 Jbeta primers were used. Some clones are missing from TCRdb's copy, which holds only in-frame ones; the method was immunoSEQ multiplex PCR. The sample has over 90,000 clones; 60% to 75% are singletons. Sequenced input: PBMCs. The receptors come from a woman in her 70s in good health and CMV-seropositive.

This rearrangement joins TRBV15 to TRBJ2-3; 7 bases are shared with TRBD2. The CDR3 spans 17 residues. CDR1 is LNHNV, CDR2 YYDKDF, per germline (reference sequence). The trim removed 5 bases at V and 3 bases at J, leaving 14 bases unmatched. This CDR3 reads CATSGMAMAGVTDTQYF. The CDR3 region has the DNA TGTGCCACCAGCGGAATGGCGATGGCGGGGGTTACAGATACGCAGTATTTT. The full variable domain, rest sourced from reference TRBV15 and TRBJ2-3, is DAMVIQNPRYQVTQFGKPVTLSCSQTLNHNVMYWYQQKSSQAPKLLFHYYDKDFNNEADTPDNFQSRRPNTSFCFLDIRSPGLGDTAMYLCATSGMAMAGVTDTQYFGPGTRLTVL.

The chain carries TRBV7-2 and TRBJ1-4; TRBD1 might be the D (6 bases). The V gene's germline CDR1 is SGHTA and CDR2 FQGNSA. The CDR3 loop spans 17 amino acids. Trimming removed 0 bases at V and 7 bases at J, with 18 bases between. The CDR3 loop reads CASSLAQGFGASEKLFF. The CDR3, as DNA: TGTGCCAGCAGCTTAGCACAGGGATTTGGGGCTTCTGAAAAACTGTTTTTT.

This chain uses TRBV29-1 with TRBJ2-5; perhaps TRBD2 as D (5 bases). V was clipped by 1 base and J by 3 bases, with 9 bases between them. This CDR3 region has 13 residues. CDR1 is SQVTM and CDR2 is ANQGSEA in the germline V gene. The CDR3 nucleotides read TGCAGCGTTGAAGGCGGGCAGAAAGAGACCCAGTACTTC. Translated: CSVEGGQKETQYF.

This chain joins TRBV28 and TRBJ1-4; D is possibly TRBD1 (5 bases). The germline V gene encodes CDR1 MDHEN and CDR2 SYDVKM. CDR3 length equals 13 residues. Between the trimmed V and J ends, which lost 7 bases and 8 bases, there was a span of 14 bases. The CDR3 DNA reads as TGTGCCAGCAAGAAGACAGCTACCGAAAAACTGTTTTTT. This sequence encodes CASKKTATEKLFF.

The rearrangement uses TRBV6-1 and TRBJ1-5; 8 bases line up with TRBD1. V lost 2 bases and J lost 2; bases outside the gene matches: 8. The CDR3 runs to 17 residues. Germline CDR1 MNHNS, CDR2 SASEGT. CDR3 bases: TGTGCCAGCAGTGAAAGGTGGACAGGGCCGGGCAATCAGCCCCAGCATTTT. Its protein product is CASSERWTGPGNQPQHF.

This sequence joins TRBV6-5 and TRBJ1-2; a possible D gene is TRBD1 (5 bases). Germline V gene data show CDR1 as MNHEY and CDR2 as SVGAGI. The CDR3 contains 14 residues. Trimming shortened V by 0 bases and J by 3 bases, and 8 bases separated the two germline ends. DNA of the CDR3: TGTGCCAGCAGTTACTCCGACAGCTACTATGGCTACACCTTC. This codes for CASSYSDSYYGYTF.

Here the CDR3 reads CASSTGSFYEQYF. Written as DNA, the CDR3 is TGTGCCAGCAGCACCGGGAGTTTCTACGAGCAGTACTTC. The rearrangement joins TRBV11-3 to TRBJ2-7; maybe TRBD2 (6 bases). Between the trimmed V and J ends, which lost 5 bases and 3 bases, there was a span of 11 bases. The CDR3 totals 13 residues. Germline loops: CDR1 SGHNT, CDR2 YENEEA. Full variable domain (outside the CDR3, taken from reference TRBV11-3 and TRBJ2-7): EAGVVQSPRYKIIEKKQPVAFWCNPISGHNTLYWYLQNLGQGPELLIRYENEEAVDDSQLPKDRFSAERLKGVDSTLKIQPAELGDSAVYLCASSTGSFYEQYFGPGTRLTVT.

The chain couples TRBV10-2 to TRBJ1-6; D is possibly TRBD1 (6 bases). Germline V gene data show CDR1 as WSHSY and CDR2 as SAAADI. CDR3 length equals 13 residues. The germline V and J ends were trimmed by 3 bases and 9 bases, with 9 bases remaining between them. Here the CDR3 DNA reads TGCGCCAGCAGTGAAGGGACATCTTCACCCCTCCACTTT. Translation: CASSEGTSSPLHF.

This clone appeared once. The chain couples TRBV2 to TRBJ1-5; 11 nucleotides match TRBD1. The germline V gene has CDR1 SNHLY and CDR2 FYNNEI. The CDR3 has 16 residues. Trimming cost V 5 bases and J 6 bases; bases outside gene matches: 9. The CDR3 coding sequence is TGTGCCAGCAGTATGCCGGGACAGGGGGGAGGTCAGCCCCAGCATTTT. Protein sequence: CASSMPGQGGGQPQHF.

Concerning this clone itself: The junction differs from germline at one of its ends, possibly a read error. The chain employs TRBV9 and TRBJ2-5; 9 nucleotides align to TRBD1. The CDR3 length is 15 residues. Per the germline V gene, CDR1 is SGDLS and CDR2 is YYNGEE. This CDR3 is CASSPARTGAETQYF. CDR3 nucleotides: TGTGCTAGCAGCCCAGCAAGGACAGGGGCAGAGACCCAGTACTTC.

V and J are TRBV11-1 and TRBJ1-3; a weak D match, TRBD1 (5 bases). This CDR3 has 17 amino acids. The germline V and J ends were trimmed by 1 base and 0 bases, with 13 bases remaining between them. Germline-derived CDR1 and CDR2 are SGHAT and FQDESV (reference sequence). Written as DNA, the CDR3 is TGTGCCAGCAGCTTAGTCCCGGGACTGATCTCTGGAAACACCATATATTTT. This codes for CASSLVPGLISGNTIYF.

This chain links TRBV5-5 with TRBJ2-3; 8 bases fit TRBD2. The CDR3 length is 15 residues. Trimming cost V 4 bases and J 3 bases; bases outside gene matches: 7. Per the germline V gene, CDR1 is SGHKS and CDR2 is YYEKEE (reference sequence). Here the CDR3 reads CASSKAGAGTDTQYF. CDR3 DNA: TGTGCCAGCAGCAAAGCGGGAGCGGGAACAGATACGCAGTATTTT.

The J gene is TRBJ2-7, the V gene TRBV19, with a possible D match to TRBD1 (6 bases). The V gene's germline CDR1 is LNHDA and CDR2 SQIVND (reference sequence). The CDR3 runs 15 residues. The V gene lost 4 bases and the J gene lost 2 bases, with 15 bases spanning the gap. The CDR3 loop is CASSTKPQGPYEQYF. CDR3 DNA sequence: TGTGCCAGTAGTACGAAGCCACAGGGACCCTACGAGCAGTACTTC.

The V gene is TRBV6-5, the J gene TRBJ1-5; D is uncertain. V lost 2 bases and J lost 7, with 9 bases in between. Per germline, CDR1 MNHEY and CDR2 SVGAGI. The CDR3 is 13 amino acids. This CDR3 reads CASSYGRKQPQHF. The CDR3 region has the DNA TGTGCCAGCAGTTACGGTAGAAAACAGCCCCAGCATTTT.

Notes on this clone: One end of the junction does not line up with germline, which may come from a read error. This chain connects TRBV7-7 to TRBJ2-2; TRBD2 matches 7 bases. The germline V gene encodes CDR1 SSHAT and CDR2 FNYEAQ (reference sequence). CDR3 size: 16 residues. The CDR3 DNA sequence: TGTGCTAGCAGCTTACGGGGCGGGAGAAGAGCCGGGGAGCTGTTTTTT. It codes for CASSLRGGRRAGELFF.

CDR3 in amino acids: CASRREYSNQPQHF. DNA for the CDR3: TGTGCCAGCAGACGGGAGTATAGCAATCAGCCCCAGCATTTT. The rearrangement joins TRBV27 to TRBJ1-5; D uncertain. The V gene's germline CDR1 is MNHEY and CDR2 SMNVEV (reference sequence). Trimming left V 6 bases short and J 0 bases short, with 9 bases between. This CDR3 is 14 amino acids long.

This sequence joins TRBV5-1 and TRBJ2-4, with D uncertain. Germline CDR1 is SGHRS and CDR2 is YFSETQ. Trimming shortened V by 5 bases and J by 1 base, and 16 bases separated the two germline ends. The length of the CDR3 is 16 residues. The CDR3 nucleotides read TGCGCCAGCAGACCAACAGATCTCATCGCCAAAAACATTCAGTACTTC. Translation: CASRPTDLIAKNIQYF.

The chain combines TRBV5-4 with TRBJ1-2, with 7 bases fitting TRBD1. Losses at the gene ends were 4 bases for V and 6 bases for J; bases not matched to a gene: 9. Germline lookup yields CDR1 SGHNT and CDR2 YYREEE (reference sequence). This CDR3 spans 14 amino acids. The CDR3 loop is CASSPPPGQNGYTF. CDR3 sequence (DNA): TGTGCCAGCAGCCCCCCTCCGGGACAGAATGGCTACACCTTC. Using reference TRBV5-4 and TRBJ1-2 for the parts outside the CDR3, the full variable domain is ETGVTQSPTHLIKTRGQQVTLRCSSQSGHNTVSWYQQALGQGPQFIFQYYREEENGRGNFPPRFSGLQFPNYSSELNVNALELDDSALYLCASSPPPGQNGYTFGSGTRLTVV.

This clone was picked up a small number of times. The rearrangement uses TRBV4-3 and TRBJ1-5, with a weak D call TRBD1 (6 bases). Germline V gives CDR1 LGHNA, CDR2 YSLEER. There are 16 residues in the CDR3. The ends were cut back, 1 base at V and 6 bases at J, with 16 bases in the middle. The CDR3 nucleotides read TGCGCCAGCAGCCAAGTTAGGGGGGGCTTAGGTCAGCCCCAGCATTTT. Amino acid sequence: CASSQVRGGLGQPQHF.

V gene TRBV28 combines with J gene TRBJ1-2, with 9 bases fitting TRBD1. V lost 7 bases, J lost 4 bases, and 22 bases stayed unmatched. Per the germline V gene, CDR1 is MDHEN and CDR2 is SYDVKM. CDR3 length: 19 residues. CDR3 amino acids: CASTLAGGTGQGRTYGYTF. In nucleotides, the CDR3 is TGTGCCAGCACCCTGGCCGGCGGGACAGGGCAGGGGAGAACCTATGGCTACACCTTC.

The gene calls are TRBV2 and TRBJ2-7, with a tentative D call TRBD2 (5 bases). CDR1 and CDR2 from the germline V gene are SNHLY and FYNNEI. The V end lost 6 bases, the J end lost 0 bases, and 6 bases lay between the germline ends. The CDR3 runs to 12 residues. CDR3 nucleotide sequence: TGTGCCAGCAGAGGGAGCTCCTACGAGCAGTACTTC. This translates into CASRGSSYEQYF.

V usage is TRBV10-3 and J usage is TRBJ1-3, with D perhaps matching TRBD1 (6 bases). The CDR3 runs to 15 residues. Deletions cut 0 bases from V and 2 bases from J, with 8 bases between. Per germline, CDR1 ENHRY and CDR2 SYGVKD. The CDR3 coding sequence is TGTGCCATCAGTGAGTCGGGGGGGCCTGGAAACACCATATATTTT. This codes for CAISESGGPGNTIYF.